This T cell receptor beta chain is from a study of blood T cell repertoires in COVID-19. In the study overall: Researchers got acute and convalescent COVID-19 samples from the United States, Italy and Spain. Sources were T cells, B-cell-depleted T cells, or PBMCs; the material itself was cDNA or gDNA.

Original analysis: Reference gene primers were amplified, and this amplification served to estimate nucleated cell counts. TCRdb keeps only in-frame clones here, not all; method: immunoSEQ multiplex PCR. V and J calls and clone size are copied from that table; D and trimming were computed from the DNA. The sample has 200,000 to 250,000 clones, 80% to 90% seen once; the top ten hold 6.2%. CDR3 length: 17 amino acids. Per the germline V gene, CDR1 is SEHNR and CDR2 is FQNEAQ (reference sequence). After removal of 5 bases from V and 5 bases from J, the junction contained 11 bases not matched to a gene. The TCR comes from a man aged 60 to 75 with acute or convalescent COVID-19. The V and J genes are TRBV7-9 and TRBJ2-3; 12 bases align to TRBD2. The sample comprised peripheral blood. The CDR3: CASSTRLAGVLRDTQYF. CDR3 nucleotide sequence: TGTGCCAGCAGCACTCGACTAGCGGGAGTGTTGCGAGATACGCAGTATTTT.